This T cell receptor beta chain comes out of a study of T cell responses to AZD1222 COVID-19 vaccine (dated by TCRdb to the early 2020s). With regard to the full study: AZD1222 recipients with second doses at about 4 weeks or about 12 weeks were pooled, because spike-specific TCR depth and breadth did not differ between schedules. Enrollment into the trials was organized by age into subgroups of 18-55, 56-69 and 70-plus years, and those subgroups contained approximately 160, 26 and 62 TCR-sequenced participants, respectively. A total of approximately 240 trial participants underwent TCR sequencing, of whom around 200 received two doses of AZD1222 and some 25 received two doses of the MenACWY control vaccine. On the study overall, not on this receptor specifically: Conclusions about previously exposed vaccinees were limited because only six AZD1222 recipients were SARS-CoV-2 seropositive at baseline. Vaccine-associated CD4 TCRs spanned the whole spike protein, with dominant responses in regions 160-218 and 743-854. Most participants were white British and females outnumbered males, and the authors suggested that clonal diversity may have been underestimated. A significant rise in spike-specific TCR breadth and depth was observed after two AZD1222 doses relative to day 0 and relative to MenACWY recipients. Epitopes outside the regions mutated in the B.1.351 and B.1.1.7 variants were reportedly recognized by nearly half of the unique spike-specific TCRs. The 56-69-year group was small, and its depth increase did not reach significance, likely because of low power. Because no day 14 peak-response samples were available, repertoires were characterized only after the peak T cell response.

What this sample's time point label stands for: baseline before first vaccination. Vaccinee samples were obtained from the UK trials COV001 and COV002, which included a single-blind randomized controlled phase 2/3 trial of AZD1222 (ChAdOx1 nCoV-19) in healthy adults. For TCRbeta chain sequencing, PBMC samples were collected from trial participants at day 0 and at day 28 after the second dose. On this clone: The clone's antigen remains unknown. No quality values exist for individual bases; no much larger clone is one base distant.

The CDR3 regions of human TCRbeta chains were analyzed by immunosequencing. As for the authors' bioinformatics: Repertoire TCRs were matched against a reference library of SARS-CoV-2-specific TCRs generated with the MIRA antigen-specificity platform. Breadth was defined as the fraction of unique TCRs that were SARS-CoV-2-associated, and depth was defined as the fraction of total T cells that were SARS-CoV-2-associated. Each spike-specific TCR was assigned to its reactive spike region and to a CD4 or CD8 class using the MIRA data. Log10-transformed breadth and depth values were compared by one-way ANOVA with Sidak's multiple comparisons tests. Sourced from immuneACCESS, this table was stored by TCRdb with only in-frame sequences that have V and J called. A share of the clones is absent; for the studies checked, an unresolved V gene accounts for under half, and the remainder has no known explanation. V, J and clone size are those of that table, while D and trimming were read from the DNA. The table for this sample lists some 130,000 clones; 89% of them were counted only once. The ten largest clones capture 5% to 7.5% of the sample.

V is cut by 4 bases and J by 0 bases, and the space between the germline ends is 13 bases. CDR1 and CDR2 were assigned from the germline V gene (reference sequence) as MNHEY and SMNVEV. The CDR3 holds 16 amino acids from the cysteine to the phenylalanine. The sequence is cut down to CDR3 DNA, 48 bases in frame from base 1. The specimen comprised peripheral blood, sampled on day 0 of AZD1222 vaccination. This sequence was found in an adult in good health. The chain joins TRBV27 to TRBJ2-1, with no reliable assignment of the D segment. The base sequence is TGTGCCAGCAGTTCTATGGGTCTCCTCTCCTACAATGAGCAGTTCTTC. This translates into CASSSMGLLSYNEQFF.